Listed below are T cell receptor beta chains from one sample, sequenced in a study of blood T cell repertoires in COVID-19. The table came from immunoSEQ multiplex PCR; TCRdb's copy has only in-frame clones and leaves some out. The sample gives 300,000 to 350,000 clones, around nine tenths of which show up once; under 1.2% is in the top ten. The specimen sequenced was PBMCs or T cells enriched from blood (not recorded which). These receptors were collected from a woman in her 30s who had been exposed to COVID-19. Both conserved end residues are part of each CDR3. Each record gives: J gene, clone size, V gene, D gene, CDR3 length, CDR3 protein, CDR3 DNA. A D gene is named only where the DNA matches it firmly. Only part of the rows carry a size: once, few, many, or a class if the clone is expanded.

>TRBJ2-7|NA|TRBV7-9|NA|15
CASSLLGSGRSEQYF
TGTGCCAGCAGCTTGCTAGGATCGGGTCGCTCCGAGCAGTACTTC
>TRBJ1-2|NA|TRBV28|TRBD1|16
CASSLARTGWFDGYTF
TGTGCCAGCAGTTTGGCCCGGACAGGCTGGTTCGATGGCTACACCTTC
>TRBJ1-4|NA|TRBV2|NA|15
CASTDIIATNEKLFF
TGTGCCAGCACCGATATAATAGCAACTAATGAAAAACTGTTTTTT
>TRBJ2-1|NA|TRBV5-6|NA|13
CASSLEPRNEQFF
TGTGCCAGCAGCTTGGAACCGCGCAATGAGCAGTTCTTC
>TRBJ2-7|NA|TRBV12-3/TRBV12-4|NA|12
CASSRRAYEQYF
TGTGCCAGCAGTCGCAGGGCTTACGAGCAGTACTTC
>TRBJ2-7|NA|TRBV15|TRBD2|14
CATSSSGTSGRQYF
TGTGCCACCAGTTCTTCTGGGACTAGCGGGCGGCAGTACTTC
>TRBJ1-1|NA|TRBV27|NA|13
CASRGGGNTEAFF
TGTGCCAGCAGGGGAGGGGGGAACACTGAAGCTTTCTTT
>TRBJ1-3|NA|TRBV9|NA|15
CASSALGAKGNTIYF
TGTGCCAGCAGCGCCTTAGGGGCAAAAGGAAACACCATATATTTT
>TRBJ1-2|NA|TRBV28|TRBD1|16
CASSSPLGTGGQGYTF
TGTGCCAGCAGTTCCCCCCTCGGGACAGGGGGTCAAGGCTACACCTTC
>TRBJ2-3|NA|TRBV3-1/TRBV3-2|NA|12
CASSPRGDTQYF
TGTGCCAGCAGCCCGCGGGGAGATACGCAGTATTTT
>TRBJ1-1|NA|TRBV28|TRBD1|14
CASSLATRGTEAFF
TGTGCCAGCAGTCTGGCTACCAGGGGGACTGAAGCTTTCTTT
>TRBJ2-3|once|TRBV19|TRBD2|14
CASMASGVIDTQYF
TGTGCCAGTATGGCTAGCGGGGTGATAGATACGCAGTATTTT
>TRBJ1-3|NA|TRBV14|NA|18
CASSQAIVAWASGNTIYF
TGTGCCAGCAGCCAAGCAATCGTGGCTTGGGCCTCTGGAAACACCATATATTTT
>TRBJ1-5|NA|TRBV27|TRBD1|16
CASRQRQGTVGQPQHF
TGTGCCAGCAGGCAAAGACAGGGGACGGTAGGTCAGCCCCAGCATTTT
>TRBJ1-3|NA|TRBV5-6|NA|15
CASSFAERTGNTIYF
TGTGCCAGCAGCTTCGCGGAGCGGACTGGAAACACCATATATTTT
>TRBJ2-2|NA|TRBV3-1/TRBV3-2|NA|16
CASSQDGGSRTGELFF
TGTGCCAGCAGCCAAGATGGGGGGTCCCGAACCGGGGAGCTGTTTTTT
>TRBJ2-2|NA|TRBV6-4|NA|14
CASSSDLNTGELFF
TGTGCCAGCAGTTCCGACTTAAACACCGGGGAGCTGTTTTTT
>TRBJ1-5|few|TRBV11-1|TRBD1|14
CASSLTQGAGPQHF
TGTGCCAGCAGCTTAACTCAGGGGGCGGGCCCCCAGCATTTT
>TRBJ2-1|NA|TRBV3-1/TRBV3-2|TRBD2|16
CASSQPSGSSYNEQFF
TGTGCCAGCAGCCAACCCAGCGGGAGCTCCTACAATGAGCAGTTCTTC
>TRBJ2-5|once|TRBV4-2|NA|14
CASSRPGSGETQYF
TGTGCCAGCAGCCGTCCCGGGAGCGGGGAGACCCAGTACTTC
>TRBJ2-2|NA|TRBV24-1|NA|16
CATSDPQGLNTGELFF
TGTGCCACCAGTGATCCCCAGGGACTGAACACCGGGGAGCTGTTTTTT
>TRBJ2-7|NA|TRBV3-1/TRBV3-2|TRBD2|15
CASSQRLAGGSEQYF
TGTGCCAGCAGCCAGCGACTAGCGGGAGGGTCCGAGCAGTACTTC